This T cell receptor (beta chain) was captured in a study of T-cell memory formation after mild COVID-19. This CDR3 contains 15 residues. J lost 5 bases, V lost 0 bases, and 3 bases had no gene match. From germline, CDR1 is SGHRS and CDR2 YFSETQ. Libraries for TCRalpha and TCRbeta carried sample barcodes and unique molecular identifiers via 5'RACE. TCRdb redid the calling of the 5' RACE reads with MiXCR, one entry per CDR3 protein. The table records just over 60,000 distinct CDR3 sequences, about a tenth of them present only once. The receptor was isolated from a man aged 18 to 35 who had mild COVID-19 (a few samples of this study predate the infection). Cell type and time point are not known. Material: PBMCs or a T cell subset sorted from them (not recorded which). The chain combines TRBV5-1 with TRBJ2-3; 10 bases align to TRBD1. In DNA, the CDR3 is TGCGCCAGCAGCTTGGGACAGGGGGCGAGAGATACGCAGTATTTT. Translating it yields CASSLGQGARDTQYF.